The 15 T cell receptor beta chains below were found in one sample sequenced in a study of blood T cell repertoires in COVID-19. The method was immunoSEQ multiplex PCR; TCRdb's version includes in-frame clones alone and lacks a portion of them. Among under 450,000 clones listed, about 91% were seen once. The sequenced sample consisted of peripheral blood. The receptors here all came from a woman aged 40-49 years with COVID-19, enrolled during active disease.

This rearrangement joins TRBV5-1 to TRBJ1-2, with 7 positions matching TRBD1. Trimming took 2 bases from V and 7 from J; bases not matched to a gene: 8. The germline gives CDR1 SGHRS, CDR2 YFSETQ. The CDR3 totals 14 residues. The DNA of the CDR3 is TGCGCCAGCAGCTTACCAACAGGGGCTCCTGGCTACACCTTC. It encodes CASSLPTGAPGYTF.

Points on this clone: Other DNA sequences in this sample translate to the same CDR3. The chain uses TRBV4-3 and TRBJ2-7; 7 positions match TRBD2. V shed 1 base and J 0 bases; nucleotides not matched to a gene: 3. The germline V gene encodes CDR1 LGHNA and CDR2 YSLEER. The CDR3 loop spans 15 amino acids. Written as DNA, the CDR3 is TGCGCCAGCAGCCAAGCCGGCGGGAGCTCCTACGAGCAGTACTTC. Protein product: CASSQAGGSSYEQYF.

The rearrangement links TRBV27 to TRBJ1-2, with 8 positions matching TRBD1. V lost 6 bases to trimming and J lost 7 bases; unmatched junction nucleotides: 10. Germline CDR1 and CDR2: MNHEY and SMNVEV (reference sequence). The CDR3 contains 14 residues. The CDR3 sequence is CASSRGQGGAGYTF. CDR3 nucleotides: TGTGCCAGCAGCCGAGGACAGGGTGGTGCTGGCTACACCTTC.

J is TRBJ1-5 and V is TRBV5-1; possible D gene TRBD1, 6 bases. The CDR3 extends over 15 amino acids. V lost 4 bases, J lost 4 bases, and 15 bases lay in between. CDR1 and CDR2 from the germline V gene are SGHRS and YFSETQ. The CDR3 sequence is CASSPFQGQNQPQHF. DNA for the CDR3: TGCGCCAGCAGCCCCTTTCAGGGGCAGAATCAGCCCCAGCATTTT.

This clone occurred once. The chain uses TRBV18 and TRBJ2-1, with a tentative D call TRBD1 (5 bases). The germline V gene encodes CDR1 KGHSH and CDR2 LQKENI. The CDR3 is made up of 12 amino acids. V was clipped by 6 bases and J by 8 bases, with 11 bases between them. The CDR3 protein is CASSPLGDEQFF. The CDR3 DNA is TGTGCCAGCTCCCCTCTAGGGGATGAGCAGTTCTTC.

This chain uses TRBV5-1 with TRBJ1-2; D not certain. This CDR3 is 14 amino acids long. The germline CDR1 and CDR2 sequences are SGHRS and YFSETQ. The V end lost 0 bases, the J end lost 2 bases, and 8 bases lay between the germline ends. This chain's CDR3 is CASSLDYRNYGYTF. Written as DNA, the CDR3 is TGCGCCAGCAGCTTGGATTACAGAAACTATGGCTACACCTTC.

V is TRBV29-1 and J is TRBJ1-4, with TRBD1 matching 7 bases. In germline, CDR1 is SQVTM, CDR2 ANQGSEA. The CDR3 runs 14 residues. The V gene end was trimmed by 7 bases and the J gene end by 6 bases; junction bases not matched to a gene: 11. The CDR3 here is CSASKRQGYEKLFF. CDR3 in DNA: TGCAGCGCCTCAAAGAGACAGGGTTATGAAAAACTGTTTTTT. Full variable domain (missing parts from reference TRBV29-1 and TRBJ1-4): SAVISQKPSRDICQRGTSLTIQCQVDSQVTMMFWYRQQPGQSLTLIATANQGSEATYESGFVIDKFPISRPNLTFSTLTVSNMSPEDSSIYLCSASKRQGYEKLFFGSGTQLSVL.

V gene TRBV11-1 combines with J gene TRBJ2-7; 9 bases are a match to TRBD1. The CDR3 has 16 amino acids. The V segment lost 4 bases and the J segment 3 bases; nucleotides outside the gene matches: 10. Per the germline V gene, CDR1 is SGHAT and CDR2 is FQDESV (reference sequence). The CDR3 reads CASSSPLRDRVYEQYF. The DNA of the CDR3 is TGTGCCAGCAGCTCCCCACTCCGGGACAGGGTCTACGAGCAGTACTTC.

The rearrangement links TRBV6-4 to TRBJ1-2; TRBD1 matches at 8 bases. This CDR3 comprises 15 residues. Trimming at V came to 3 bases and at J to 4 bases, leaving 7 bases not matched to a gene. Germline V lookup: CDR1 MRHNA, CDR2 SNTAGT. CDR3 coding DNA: TGTGCCAGCAGTGAGGGACAGGCGACCGGCTATGGCTACACCTTC. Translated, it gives CASSEGQATGYGYTF.

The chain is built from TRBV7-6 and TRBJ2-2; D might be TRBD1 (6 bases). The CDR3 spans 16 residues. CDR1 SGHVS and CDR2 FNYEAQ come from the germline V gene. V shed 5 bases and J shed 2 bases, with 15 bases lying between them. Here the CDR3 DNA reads TGTGCCAGCAGCGTAACCGGGACACCAAACACCGGGGAGCTGTTTTTT. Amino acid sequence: CASSVTGTPNTGELFF.

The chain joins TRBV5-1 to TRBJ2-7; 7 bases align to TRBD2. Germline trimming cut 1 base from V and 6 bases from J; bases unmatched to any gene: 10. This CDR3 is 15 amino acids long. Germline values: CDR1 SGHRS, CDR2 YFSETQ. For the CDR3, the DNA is TGCGCCAGCAGCTTGTATCGGGGGGAGGATTTCGAGCAGTACTTC. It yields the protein CASSLYRGEDFEQYF.

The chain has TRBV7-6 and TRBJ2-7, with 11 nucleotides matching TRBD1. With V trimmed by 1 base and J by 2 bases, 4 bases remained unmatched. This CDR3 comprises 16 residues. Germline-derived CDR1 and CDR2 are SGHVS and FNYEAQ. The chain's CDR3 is CASSLGGTGGAYEQYF. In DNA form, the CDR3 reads TGTGCCAGCAGCTTAGGAGGGACAGGGGGAGCCTACGAGCAGTACTTC.

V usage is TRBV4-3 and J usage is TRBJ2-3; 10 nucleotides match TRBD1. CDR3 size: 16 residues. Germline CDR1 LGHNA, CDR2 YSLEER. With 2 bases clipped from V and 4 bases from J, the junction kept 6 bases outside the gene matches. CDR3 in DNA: TGCGCCAGCAGCCAACGCACGACAGGGGGCGCAGATACGCAGTATTTT. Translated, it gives CASSQRTTGGADTQYF.

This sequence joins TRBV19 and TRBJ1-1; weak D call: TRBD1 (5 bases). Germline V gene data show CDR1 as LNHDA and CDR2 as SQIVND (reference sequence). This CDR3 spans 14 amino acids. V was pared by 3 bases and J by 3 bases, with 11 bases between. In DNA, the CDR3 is TGTGCCAGTAGTATCAAGCAGGGCGACACTGAAGCTTTCTTT. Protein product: CASSIKQGDTEAFF. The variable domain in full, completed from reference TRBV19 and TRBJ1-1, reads DGGITQSPKYLFRKEGQNVTLSCEQNLNHDAMYWYRQDPGQGLRLIYYSQIVNDFQKGDIAEGYSVSREKKESFPLTVTSAQKNPTAFYLCASSIKQGDTEAFFGQGTRLTVV.

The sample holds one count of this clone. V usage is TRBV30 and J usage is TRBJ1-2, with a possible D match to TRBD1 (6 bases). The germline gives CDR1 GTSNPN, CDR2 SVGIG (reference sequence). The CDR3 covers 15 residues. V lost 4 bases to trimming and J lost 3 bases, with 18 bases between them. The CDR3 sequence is CAWTTGHPNDYGYTF. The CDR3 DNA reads TGTGCCTGGACCACGGGACACCCGAACGACTATGGCTACACCTTC.